One sample yielded the 23 T cell receptor beta chains listed below, sequenced in a study of shared clonotypes between healthy human individuals. Sequencing used immunoSEQ multiplex PCR; TCRdb keeps in-frame clones, though not all of them. This table has roughly 760,000 clones, approximately 79% appearing once. Sequencing input: memory CD4+ T cells sorted from blood. Documented subset: CD45RA-negative fraction. The receptors originated from a woman younger than 45 in good health.

The chain is built from TRBV28 and TRBJ1-1, with D unclear. Germline lookup yields CDR1 MDHEN and CDR2 SYDVKM. The CDR3 is 12 amino acids. V was clipped by 7 bases and J by 7 bases, with 13 bases between them. The CDR3 is CASTINFYEAFF. The CDR3 nucleotides are TGTGCCAGCACGATAAACTTCTATGAAGCTTTCTTT.

This chain links TRBV14 with TRBJ1-2; TRBD1 matches at 8 bases. With V trimmed by 1 base and J by 4 bases, 8 bases remained unmatched. The CDR3 sequence is 16 residues long. Per the germline V gene, CDR1 is SGHDN and CDR2 is FVKESK. The CDR3 sequence is CASSQAAGGLTYGYTF. The CDR3 region has the DNA TGTGCCAGCAGCCAAGCGGCAGGGGGCCTTACCTATGGCTACACCTTC. The variable domain in full, with the rest retrieved from reference TRBV14 and TRBJ1-2, is EAGVTQFPSHSVIEKGQTVTLRCDPISGHDNLYWYRRVMGKEIKFLLHFVKESKQDESGMPNNRFLAERTGGTYSTLKVQPAELEDSGVYFCASSQAAGGLTYGYTFGSGTRLTVV.

The chain recombines TRBV7-2 with TRBJ1-5; tentatively, D is TRBD1 (5 bases). Trimming took 1 base from V and 7 from J, leaving 14 bases between them. The CDR3 sequence is 15 residues long. Germline V gene data show CDR1 as SGHTA and CDR2 as FQGNSA. The CDR3 DNA follows: TGTGCCAGCAGCTTAGTTGGGTCGGAGGGGCAGCCCCAGCATTTT. Translated, it gives CASSLVGSEGQPQHF.

The V gene is TRBV28, the J gene TRBJ1-5; TRBD1 agrees at 10 bases. V dropped 6 bases and J dropped 5; count of bases not matched to a gene: 10. This CDR3 spans 16 amino acids. Germline V gene data show CDR1 as MDHEN and CDR2 as SYDVKM. The CDR3 nucleotides read TGTGCCAGCAGCACCCCGTGGGGGACAGGGGATCAGCCCCAGCATTTT. Translation: CASSTPWGTGDQPQHF.

The CDR3 loop is CASSMGTGFSSYEQYF. CDR3 DNA sequence: TGTGCCAGCAGTATGGGGACAGGGTTTTCCTCCTACGAGCAGTACTTC. V and J are TRBV28 and TRBJ2-7; 9 bases match TRBD1. Trimming at V came to 5 bases and at J to 0 bases, leaving 8 bases not matched to a gene. The CDR3 spans 16 residues. Germline assignment: CDR1 MDHEN and CDR2 SYDVKM.

V usage is TRBV28 and J usage is TRBJ1-5; TRBD1 matches 7 bases. V was pared by 8 bases and J by 4 bases, with 8 bases of the junction left unmatched. Germline values: CDR1 MDHEN, CDR2 SYDVKM. CDR3 length equals 14 residues. DNA of the CDR3: TGTGCCAGCGGCCTAACACAGGGGAATCAGCCCCAGCATTTT. Residues: CASGLTQGNQPQHF.

This clone has just a few counts. The V and J genes are TRBV6-1 and TRBJ2-7; 8 nucleotides align to TRBD2. Unmatched junction bases numbered 4, after V lost 5 bases and J lost 1 base. The CDR3 is 14 residues long. Germline V gives CDR1 MNHNS, CDR2 SASEGT. CDR3 in amino acids: CASSPRGESYEQYF. As DNA, the CDR3 is TGTGCCAGCAGTCCGCGGGGGGAGTCCTACGAGCAGTACTTC.

CDR3 DNA: TGTGCCAGCAGCCCCTCCTTCCTAGCGGGCAACTACAATGAGCAGTTCTTC. It specifies CASSPSFLAGNYNEQFF. The gene calls are TRBV7-9 and TRBJ2-1, with 8 positions matching TRBD2. The trim removed 5 bases at V and 3 bases at J, leaving 12 bases unmatched. CDR1 SEHNR and CDR2 FQNEAQ come from the germline V gene (reference sequence). There are 17 residues in the CDR3.

The rearrangement uses TRBV2 and TRBJ2-1, with 9 bases that match TRBD2. V dropped 7 bases and J dropped 7; count of bases not matched to a gene: 11. Germline CDR1 SNHLY, CDR2 FYNNEI. This CDR3 spans 15 amino acids. CDR3: CASTSRAGGPNEQFF. In nucleotides, the CDR3 is TGTGCCAGCACCAGCCGGGCGGGAGGGCCGAATGAGCAGTTCTTC.

The chain links TRBV2 to TRBJ2-7; no reliable D call. Trimming stripped 3 bases from V and 1 base from J, with 4 bases between. There are 12 residues in the CDR3. Germline V CDR1 and CDR2: SNHLY, FYNNEI. CDR3 sequence reads: CASSESSYEQYF. In DNA form, the CDR3 reads TGTGCCAGCAGTGAGTCTTCCTACGAGCAGTACTTC.

The chain combines TRBV27 with TRBJ2-7, with D possibly being TRBD1 (6 bases). From germline, CDR1 is MNHEY and CDR2 SMNVEV (reference sequence). The CDR3 covers 16 residues. Trimming removed 4 bases at V and 3 bases at J, with 19 bases between. CDR3 DNA sequence: TGTGCCAGCAGTTCAGCAGACAGGATTGATTTCTACGAGCAGTACTTC. It yields the protein CASSSADRIDFYEQYF.

In this sample, this clone turned up a few times. Given a much more abundant clone one base away, this may be a read error. This chain connects TRBV25-1 to TRBJ2-6; D is unclear. CDR1 is MGHDK and CDR2 is SYGVNS in the germline V gene. V was cut by 5 bases and J by 3 bases, with 2 bases left in between. This CDR3 comprises 12 residues. The DNA for the CDR3 is TGTGCCAGCAGTTTTGGGGCCAACGTCCTGACTTTC. Translated, it gives CASSFGANVLTF.

There are a few counts of this clone. The chain uses TRBV6-1 and TRBJ2-7; D tentatively reads TRBD1 or TRBD2 (6 bases each). Deletions cut 7 bases from V and 4 bases from J, with 11 bases between. Germline V gene sequence: CDR1 MNHNS, CDR2 SASEGT. The length of the CDR3 is 12 residues. CDR3 bases: TGTGCCAGCACTCTAGGGGGGTACGAGCAGTACTTC. Protein product: CASTLGGYEQYF.

This clone was seen only a few times. The chain recombines TRBV5-4 with TRBJ2-7, with D perhaps TRBD1 or TRBD2 (6 bases each). Germline CDR1 and CDR2: SGHNT and YYREEE (reference sequence). This CDR3 has 16 amino acids. V was cut by 4 bases and J by 0 bases, with 17 bases left in between. CDR3 in DNA: TGTGCCAGCAGCCTTTCTTGGGGGCGGGACTCCTACGAGCAGTACTTC. Protein: CASSLSWGRDSYEQYF.

This clone was detected only a few times. The CDR3 here is CAGTTSGNYEQYF. CDR3 nucleotide sequence: TGCGCCGGAACGACTAGCGGGAACTACGAGCAGTACTTC. The V call is TRBV4-1, the J call TRBJ2-7, with TRBD2 matching 11 bases. CDR1 is MGHRA, CDR2 YSYEKL, per germline. The CDR3 contains 13 residues. The J segment lost 3 bases and the V segment lost 11 bases, leaving 6 bases of the junction unmatched.

The chain recombines TRBV18 with TRBJ1-4; D is unclear. The length of the CDR3 is 16 residues. Germline CDR1 is KGHSH and CDR2 is LQKENI. Trimming removed 2 bases from V and 4 bases from J, with 14 bases in between. CDR3 nucleotides: TGTGCCAGCTCACCATCAATTGCTGCCCTTAATGAAAAACTGTTTTTT. It translates to CASSPSIAALNEKLFF.

The chain carries TRBV4-2 and TRBJ2-7; 9 bases map to TRBD2. The CDR3 covers 15 residues. J gave up 4 bases and V 2 bases, and 6 bases lay outside the gene matches. In germline, CDR1 is LGHNA, CDR2 YNFKEQ. The CDR3 spells CASSQLSSGTYEQYF. The CDR3 region has the DNA TGTGCCAGCAGCCAACTCTCTAGCGGGACGTACGAGCAGTACTTC.

With regard to this clone: This specimen includes other DNA sequences encoding the same CDR3. The rearrangement joins TRBV5-1 to TRBJ2-7; 10 bases are shared with TRBD1. V shed 0 bases and J 5 bases; nucleotides not matched to a gene: 2. Germline V gene lookup returns CDR1 SGHRS and CDR2 YFSETQ. This CDR3 contains 14 residues. The CDR3 coding sequence is TGCGCCAGCAGCTTGGGACAGGGGGCCCACGAGCAGTACTTC. Its translation is CASSLGQGAHEQYF.

This rearrangement joins TRBV28 to TRBJ1-1, with D hard to call. Germline-derived CDR1 and CDR2 are MDHEN and SYDVKM. Between the trimmed V and J ends, which lost 5 bases and 4 bases, there was a span of 8 bases. This CDR3 is 12 amino acids long. In DNA form, the CDR3 reads TGTGCCAGCAGTCGCCCGGCCACTGAAGCTTTCTTT. Translating it yields CASSRPATEAFF.

The V gene is TRBV27, the J gene TRBJ1-2; weak D call: TRBD1 (6 bases). Trimming stripped 5 bases from V and 7 bases from J, with 17 bases between. The CDR3 consists of 14 residues. Germline V gives CDR1 MNHEY, CDR2 SMNVEV (reference sequence). CDR3 coding DNA: TGTGCCAGCAGTCCCCTTGTAGGACAGTTTGGCTACACCTTC. It codes for CASSPLVGQFGYTF.

Details on this clone: One base away lies a much larger clone, so this may be a sequencing read error. Other DNA sequences within the sample encode an identical CDR3. V gene TRBV6-5 combines with J gene TRBJ1-1, with TRBD1 matching over 8 bases. The CDR3 has 15 residues. The germline V gene has CDR1 MNHEY and CDR2 SVGAGI. This CDR3 is CASGETGALNTEAFF. The CDR3 DNA is TGCGCCAGCGGGGAGACAGGGGCTTTGAACACTGAAGCTTTCTTT.

The chain recombines TRBV27 with TRBJ2-7; 9 bases are a match to TRBD1. CDR3 length: 16 residues. Trimming cost V 6 bases and J 0 bases; bases outside gene matches: 9. Germline V gene data show CDR1 as MNHEY and CDR2 as SMNVEV (reference sequence). The CDR3 reads CASSRTGAGYSYEQYF. The CDR3, as DNA: TGTGCCAGCAGCCGGACAGGGGCGGGATACTCCTACGAGCAGTACTTC.

This chain uses TRBV7-3 with TRBJ2-7; 10 nucleotides agree with TRBD2. Trimming removed 3 bases from V and 2 bases from J; junction bases left unmatched: 4. Looked up from germline, CDR1 is SGHTA and CDR2 is FQGTGA. The CDR3 totals 15 residues. CDR3 residues: CASSLGTSATYEQYF. In nucleotides, the CDR3 is TGTGCCAGCAGCTTGGGGACTAGCGCTACCTACGAGCAGTACTTC.